The entry that follows covers one T cell receptor (beta chain) sequence. Its antigen is as yet unknown. Researchers ran the PCR with 60 Vbeta and 13 Jbeta primers. Generated by immunoSEQ multiplex PCR, the TCRdb table keeps only in-frame clones and is missing some. Here the sample spans approximately 90,000 clones, 60% to 80% being singletons. The source of the sample is a study of cytomegalovirus exposure and HLA in healthy donors. Each donor was healthy, and each was a bone marrow donor. Germline-derived CDR1 and CDR2 are LNHDA and SQIVND (reference sequence). The germline V and J ends were trimmed by 8 bases and 7 bases, with 11 bases remaining between them. The CDR3 totals 11 residues. Whole-study findings and limits: An observed cluster of highly shared sequence variants was recorded as a likely sequencing artifact.

V gene TRBV19 combines with J gene TRBJ1-1, with D maybe TRBD1 (6 bases). This receptor was identified in a woman in her forties or fifties in good health and CMV-seropositive. The sequenced sample consisted of PBMCs. The CDR3 reads CASHLGGEAFF. For the CDR3, the DNA is TGTGCCAGTCATCTAGGGGGTGAAGCTTTCTTT.